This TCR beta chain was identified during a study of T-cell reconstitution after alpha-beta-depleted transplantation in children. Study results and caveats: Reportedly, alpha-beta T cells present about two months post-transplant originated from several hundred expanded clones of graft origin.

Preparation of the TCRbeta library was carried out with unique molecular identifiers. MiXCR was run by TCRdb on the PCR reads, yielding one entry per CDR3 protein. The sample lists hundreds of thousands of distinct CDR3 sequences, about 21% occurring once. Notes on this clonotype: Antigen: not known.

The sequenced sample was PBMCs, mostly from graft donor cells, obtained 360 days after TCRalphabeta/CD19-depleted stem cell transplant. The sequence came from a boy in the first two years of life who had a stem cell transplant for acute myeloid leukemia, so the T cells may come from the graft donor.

CDR3 sequence: CASSPNARGLTDTQYF. The CDR3 DNA follows: TGTGCCAGCAGCCCCAATGCCCGGGGGTTGACAGATACGCAGTATTTT. V gene TRBV7-3 combines with J gene TRBJ2-3; possible D gene TRBD2, 6 bases. Germline CDR1 and CDR2: SGHTA and FQGTGA. Trimming cost V 5 bases and J 3 bases, with 18 bases left between them. The CDR3 covers 16 residues.